This T cell receptor beta chain was recovered during a study of PD-1 blockade in classical Hodgkin lymphoma. Findings of the study overall: When nivolumab was started under 1 year after ASCT, patients were excluded. Complete responders matched newly diagnosed patients in baseline diversity. CD4+ TCR diversity, unlike CD8+, climbed significantly by C4D1.

Note on this clone: Its antigen remains unidentified.

The sample's time point: cycle 4 day 1 (C4D1), after more than five weeks of nivolumab. Every patient had relapsed following autologous stem cell transplantation, and cohorts differed in brentuximab vedotin exposure. J lost 4 bases, V lost 11 bases, and 10 bases had no gene match. This CDR3 has 13 amino acids. Per germline, CDR1 ENHRY and CDR2 SYGVKD. Libraries were prepared by immunoSEQ multiplex PCR; TCRdb keeps only in-frame clonotypes and omits some of them. This table holds about 31,000 clones, over 75% found once. This chain connects TRBV10-3 to TRBJ2-5, with 7 bases fitting TRBD2. The receptor comes from a human donor with classical Hodgkin lymphoma. The sequenced sample was peripheral blood mononuclear cells (PBMCs), obtained before the fourth cycle of nivolumab. The CDR3 region is CAAAGRLGETQYF. CDR3 nucleotides: TGTGCCGCAGCGGGAAGACTCGGAGAGACCCAGTACTTC.